This is a list of T cell receptor beta chains from one sample in a study of T cells in localized non-small cell lung cancer. TCRdb's table, derived via immunoSEQ multiplex PCR, lists solely in-frame clones and lacks some. The table has around 2,800 clones, roughly 17% seen once; the top ten hold roughly an eighth. Sequenced here: lung tumor tissue, sampled before any cancer treatment. The receptors were sampled from a woman aged 40 to 75 with stage II lung adenocarcinoma. The CDR3 runs from the conserved cysteine through the conserved F or W. The order of the fields is J gene, D gene, clone size, V gene, CDR3 protein, CDR3 DNA. The D gene is left open where the match is weak. Size tells how often a clone was seen (once, few, many) or the class of an expanded clone, and some rows leave it out.

j_gene: TRBJ2-1
d_gene: .
abundance: few
v_gene: TRBV6-8
CDR3aa: CASAGPSYNEQFF
CDR3nt: TGTGCCAGCGCGGGACCCTCCTACAATGAGCAGTTCTTC

j_gene: TRBJ2-1
d_gene: .
abundance: .
v_gene: TRBV29-1
CDR3aa: CSVRLGGNEQFF
CDR3nt: TGCAGCGTTCGGTTAGGGGGCAATGAGCAGTTCTTC

j_gene: TRBJ1-6
d_gene: TRBD1
abundance: .
v_gene: TRBV5-1
CDR3aa: CASRNQPQGASSYNSPLHF
CDR3nt: TGCGCCAGCAGGAATCAACCCCAGGGGGCAAGCTCCTATAATTCACCCCTCCACTTT

j_gene: TRBJ1-2
d_gene: .
abundance: few
v_gene: TRBV11-3
CDR3aa: CASSLGQPGNYGYTF
CDR3nt: TGTGCCAGCAGCTTAGGACAGCCCGGGAACTATGGCTACACCTTC

j_gene: TRBJ1-1
d_gene: .
abundance: few
v_gene: TRBV11-3
CDR3aa: CASSIPSWGVDTEAFF
CDR3nt: TGTGCCAGCAGCATCCCTAGCTGGGGCGTCGACACTGAAGCTTTCTTT

j_gene: TRBJ1-6
d_gene: .
abundance: .
v_gene: TRBV18
CDR3aa: CASSPSRDNNSPLHF
CDR3nt: TGTGCCAGCTCACCGAGCCGGGACAATAATTCACCCCTCCACTTT

j_gene: TRBJ1-4
d_gene: TRBD1
abundance: .
v_gene: TRBV16
CDR3aa: CASGLQGDEKLFF
CDR3nt: TGTGCCAGCGGGCTCCAGGGGGATGAAAAACTGTTTTTT

j_gene: TRBJ2-5
d_gene: .
abundance: .
v_gene: TRBV11-3
CDR3aa: CASSLGSGKETQYF
CDR3nt: TGTGCCAGCAGCTTAGGTTCAGGGAAAGAGACCCAGTACTTC

j_gene: TRBJ1-4
d_gene: .
abundance: medium-sized
v_gene: TRBV6-8
CDR3aa: CASTEGQPGEKLFF
CDR3nt: TGTGCCAGCACCGAAGGACAACCTGGGGAAAAACTGTTTTTT

j_gene: TRBJ2-1
d_gene: TRBD2
abundance: large
v_gene: TRBV4-1
CDR3aa: CASSQDTSGYNEQFF
CDR3nt: TGCGCCAGCAGCCAAGATACTAGCGGGTACAATGAGCAGTTCTTC

j_gene: TRBJ1-2
d_gene: .
abundance: few
v_gene: TRBV6-8
CDR3aa: CASSGWDAPNPYGYTF
CDR3nt: TGTGCCAGCAGTGGGTGGGACGCCCCGAATCCTTATGGCTACACCTTC

j_gene: TRBJ1-2
d_gene: TRBD1
abundance: few
v_gene: TRBV4-1
CDR3aa: CASSQNTGTGSYYGYTF
CDR3nt: TGCGCCAGCAGCCAAAACACCGGGACAGGGTCCTACTATGGCTACACCTTC

j_gene: TRBJ2-2
d_gene: TRBD1
abundance: .
v_gene: TRBV11-3
CDR3aa: CASSLGTGTGDTGELFF
CDR3nt: TGTGCCAGCAGCTTAGGGACCGGGACAGGGGACACCGGGGAGCTGTTTTTT

j_gene: TRBJ1-2
d_gene: .
abundance: .
v_gene: TRBV11-3
CDR3aa: CASSLGKGGDYGYTF
CDR3nt: TGTGCCAGCAGCTTAGGGAAGGGGGGTGACTATGGCTACACCTTC

j_gene: TRBJ1-2
d_gene: .
abundance: few
v_gene: TRBV11-3
CDR3aa: CASSLIGSDYGYTF
CDR3nt: TGTGCCAGCAGCTTAATAGGCAGCGACTATGGCTACACCTTC

j_gene: TRBJ2-7
d_gene: TRBD1
abundance: .
v_gene: TRBV28
CDR3aa: CASTGTEIYEQYF
CDR3nt: TGTGCCAGCACAGGGACAGAAATTTACGAGCAGTACTTC

j_gene: TRBJ2-3
d_gene: .
abundance: few
v_gene: TRBV6-8
CDR3aa: CASTKTRGIGTDTQYF
CDR3nt: TGTGCCAGCACCAAGACCCGGGGGATCGGTACAGATACGCAGTATTTT

j_gene: TRBJ1-2
d_gene: .
abundance: few
v_gene: TRBV9
CDR3aa: CASSVAPEAYGYTF
CDR3nt: TGTGCCAGCAGCGTAGCTCCCGAGGCCTATGGCTACACCTTC

j_gene: TRBJ1-1
d_gene: .
abundance: few
v_gene: TRBV19
CDR3aa: CASSIKRTEAFF
CDR3nt: TGTGCCAGTAGTATTAAGCGAACTGAAGCTTTCTTT

j_gene: TRBJ1-1
d_gene: .
abundance: .
v_gene: TRBV28
CDR3aa: CASSPRGTKAFF
CDR3nt: TGTGCCAGCAGTCCTCGGGGGACCAAAGCTTTCTTT

j_gene: TRBJ1-4
d_gene: .
abundance: few
v_gene: TRBV15
CDR3aa: CATSPGPRNEKLFF
CDR3nt: TGTGCCACCAGCCCGGGGCCTAGGAATGAAAAACTGTTTTTT

j_gene: TRBJ1-1
d_gene: .
abundance: .
v_gene: TRBV11-3
CDR3aa: CASSRSGFSNTEAFF
CDR3nt: TGTGCCAGCAGCCGATCGGGATTCTCGAACACTGAAGCTTTCTTT